Presented here are 23 T cell receptor beta chains from one specimen sequenced in a study of blood T cells in healthy people across ages. It was with a sample-barcoded 5' primer and a J-beta primer mix that a second PCR of about 6 to 12 cycles was run. In TCRdb, the 5' RACE reads were re-called with MiXCR into one record per CDR3 protein. There are 750,000 to 950,000 distinct CDR3 sequences in the sample; approximately 53% occur only once, and under 50% lies in the top ten. The sequencing sample was made of blood. The source of these receptors is a man older than 75 in good health.

The chain joins TRBV6-6 to TRBJ2-7; weak D call: TRBD1 (6 bases). V lost 6 bases and J 2 bases, leaving 17 bases between the germline ends. The CDR3 consists of 15 residues. Germline CDR1 reads MNHNY; CDR2 reads SVGAGI (reference sequence). This CDR3 reads CASRLTGLTTYEQYF. In DNA form, the CDR3 reads TGTGCCAGCAGACTGACAGGCCTAACAACCTACGAGCAGTACTTC.

This clonotype was seen a few times. The rearrangement joins TRBV20-1 to TRBJ2-7; D may be TRBD2 (5 bases). The germline gives CDR1 DFQATT, CDR2 SNEGSKA (reference sequence). The CDR3 is 15 residues long. The V end lost 2 bases, the J end lost 2 bases, and 16 bases lay between the germline ends. In DNA form, the CDR3 reads TGCAGTGCTAGATTAGCATTGGGAGATACCTACGAGCAGTACTTC. It codes for CSARLALGDTYEQYF.

CDR3 protein: CASSQHITNFWRGYTF. The CDR3 nucleotides read TGTGCCAGCAGCCAACACATAACAAATTTCTGGAGGGGCTACACCTTC. The V and J genes are TRBV7-2 and TRBJ1-2; D gene uncertain. The CDR3 has 16 residues. The V end lost 5 bases, the J end lost 8 bases, and 24 bases lay between the germline ends. In germline, CDR1 is SGHTA, CDR2 FQGNSA.

This chain links TRBV20-1 with TRBJ2-1; the D gene is possibly TRBD2 (5 bases). The CDR3 runs to 14 residues. Germline V gene sequence: CDR1 DFQATT, CDR2 SNEGSKA (reference sequence). V lost 3 bases and J lost 8, with 17 bases in between. The CDR3 nucleotides are TGCAGTGCTAGCAAGGCCTGGGGAGCCGATGAGCAGTTCTTC. This translates into CSASKAWGADEQFF.

The chain couples TRBV5-1 to TRBJ2-5, with 11 bases matching TRBD2. With 1 base clipped from V and 11 bases from J, the junction kept 7 bases outside the gene matches. In germline, CDR1 is SGHRS, CDR2 YFSETQ. The CDR3 runs to 14 residues. The CDR3 sequence: CASSLTSGSEEQYF. Written as DNA, the CDR3 is TGCGCCAGCAGCTTGACTAGCGGGAGTGAGGAGCAGTACTTC. Complete variable domain (other parts from reference TRBV5-1 and TRBJ2-5): KAGVTQTPRYLIKTRGQQVTLSCSPISGHRSVSWYQQTPGQGLQFLFEYFSETQRNKGNFPGRFSGRQFSNSRSEMNVSTLELGDSALYLCASSLTSGSEEQYFGPGTRLLVL.

To note about this clonotype: A read error may account for a junction end that differs from germline. This chain uses TRBV7-6 with TRBJ2-7, with TRBD1 as a possible D gene (6 bases). CDR1 and CDR2 from the germline V gene are SGHVS and FNYEAQ. The CDR3 spans 15 residues. CDR3: CARSSLGGSPYEQYF. For the CDR3, the DNA is TGTGCCAGGAGCTCGTTAGGGGGAAGCCCCTACGAGCAGTACTTC.

Worth noting for this clonotype: At one end the junction does not follow the germline gene, possibly because of a read error. This chain joins TRBV7-2 and TRBJ1-2; TRBD1 might be the D (6 bases). CDR1 and CDR2 from the germline V gene are SGHTA and FQGNSA. The CDR3 covers 16 residues. DNA of the CDR3: TGTGCCTGCAGCTTAGCGCGGATAGGGGGGGGCTATGGCTACACCTTC. Its translation: CACSLARIGGGYGYTF.

Details on this clonotype: One end of the junction varies from germline; a read error may be responsible. The chain carries TRBV5-1 and TRBJ2-7; D perhaps matches TRBD2 (5 bases). Germline values: CDR1 SGHRS, CDR2 YFSETQ. CDR3 size: 16 residues. The CDR3: CTSSLAGTPGLTEQYF. In DNA form, the CDR3 reads TGCACCAGCAGCTTGGCCGGCACCCCCGGACTGACGGAACAGTACTTC.

The chain joins TRBV12-3 or TRBV12-4 to TRBJ1-2; no firm D call. Trimming pared 1 base from V and 8 bases from J, leaving 14 bases between. The CDR3 loop spans 14 amino acids. The DNA of the CDR3 is TGTGCCAGCAGTTTAGTAGTGGAACGGAGGGGCTACACCTTC. It yields the protein CASSLVVERRGYTF.

This clonotype has ten or more counts. The rearrangement uses TRBV7-2 and TRBJ2-7; 12 bases map to TRBD2. Per the germline V gene, CDR1 is SGHTA and CDR2 is FQGNSA. This CDR3 contains 17 residues. The V segment lost 2 bases and the J segment 6 bases; nucleotides outside the gene matches: 11. The CDR3 DNA follows: TGTGCCAGCAGCTTAAGGGGGCGGACTAGCGGGATAGTCGAGCAGTACTTC. Encoded protein: CASSLRGRTSGIVEQYF.

About this clonotype itself: It may be a read error: a sequence one base away is much more abundant. This sequence joins TRBV9 and TRBJ2-3, with no clear D. Trimming took 4 bases from V and 4 from J, leaving 7 bases between them. CDR3 length: 12 residues. Germline V gene lookup returns CDR1 SGDLS and CDR2 YYNGEE. The CDR3 sequence is CASSPYSDTQYF. Here the CDR3 DNA reads TGTGCCAGCAGCCCCTACTCAGATACGCAGTATTTT.

The chain recombines TRBV6-5 with TRBJ2-3, with 11 nucleotides matching TRBD2. The V gene end was trimmed by 6 bases and the J gene end by 10 bases; junction bases not matched to a gene: 9. Germline V gene lookup returns CDR1 MNHEY and CDR2 SVGAGI. The length of the CDR3 is 14 residues. This CDR3 is CASSWTSGRPAQYF. CDR3 bases: TGTGCCAGCAGCTGGACTAGCGGGCGTCCGGCGCAGTATTTT.

A note on this clonotype: A read error may be the cause here, since a much bigger clone is one base away. The rearrangement links TRBV7-2 to TRBJ2-1; D remains ambiguous. Trimming stripped 4 bases from V and 13 bases from J, with 20 bases between. Germline values: CDR1 SGHTA, CDR2 FQGNSA. CDR3 length equals 14 residues. The CDR3 region is CASSSTRTQETQFF. Written as DNA, the CDR3 is TGTGCCAGCAGCTCTACACGGACCCAAGAGACCCAGTTCTTC.

The chain carries TRBV24-1 and TRBJ2-5, with 12 positions matching TRBD2. The DNA end favors TRBJ2-7, so the J call may be wrong. The CDR3 is 15 residues long. Germline assignment: CDR1 KGHDR and CDR2 SFDVKD. The CDR3 DNA is TGTGCCACCAGTGACCCGACTAGCGGGAGTAGCGAGCAGTACTTC. Amino acids: CATSDPTSGSSEQYF.

The V call is TRBV20-1, the J call TRBJ2-5; weak D call: TRBD1 (5 bases). The J call is uncertain, as TRBJ2-7 better fits the DNA end. The CDR3 loop spans 11 amino acids. Germline CDR1 is DFQATT and CDR2 is SNEGSKA (reference sequence). Here the CDR3 reads CSAPQAYEQYF. The CDR3 bases are TGCAGTGCCCCACAGGCCTACGAGCAGTACTTC.

The V gene is TRBV20-1, the J gene TRBJ1-2, with D uncertain. This CDR3 is built from 12 residues. The germline V and J ends were trimmed by 0 bases and 8 bases, with 10 bases remaining between them. Germline lookup yields CDR1 DFQATT and CDR2 SNEGSKA (reference sequence). CDR3 nucleotide sequence: TGCAGTGCTAGAGATGGGAGAGGAGGCTACACCTTC. Translating it yields CSARDGRGGYTF.

The rearrangement joins TRBV7-9 to TRBJ2-1; a weak D match, TRBD2 (6 bases). This CDR3 spans 15 amino acids. V was cut by 5 bases and J by 6 bases, with 17 bases left in between. Germline CDR1 is SEHNR and CDR2 is FQNEAQ (reference sequence). The CDR3 protein is CASSRSTGAGNEQFF. The CDR3 nucleotides are TGTGCCAGCAGCCGGTCAACGGGAGCGGGCAATGAGCAGTTCTTC.

The chain combines TRBV20-1 with TRBJ1-6; 8 positions agree with TRBD1. J was trimmed by 3 bases and V by 6 bases; bases with no gene match: 7. Germline CDR1 DFQATT, CDR2 SNEGSKA (reference sequence). CDR3 size: 15 residues. The CDR3 nucleotides read TGCAGTGCGCCGGGACAGGACTACTATAATTCACCCCTCCACTTT. This gives the protein CSAPGQDYYNSPLHF.

The rearrangement uses TRBV2 and TRBJ2-1, with D possibly being TRBD2 (6 bases). V was shortened by 8 bases and J by 2 bases, with 28 bases between the two germline ends. There are 19 residues in the CDR3. Germline-derived CDR1 and CDR2 are SNHLY and FYNNEI. This chain's CDR3 is CASESGGTGPGLPYNEQFF. DNA for the CDR3: TGTGCCAGCGAGAGTGGGGGGACGGGACCAGGACTCCCCTACAATGAGCAGTTCTTC.

The gene calls are TRBV24-1 and TRBJ2-7; D gene unclear. Trimming took off 3 bases at V and 2 bases at J, with 13 bases between the two ends. The CDR3 loop spans 15 amino acids. Germline lookup yields CDR1 KGHDR and CDR2 SFDVKD. The CDR3 DNA reads TGTGCCACCAGTGATGTGCGGACCGGAACCTACGAGCAGTACTTC. Its translation is CATSDVRTGTYEQYF.

The chain joins TRBV12-3 or TRBV12-4 to TRBJ2-1, with 7 nucleotides matching TRBD1. The CDR3 runs to 14 residues. J lost 5 bases, V lost 7 bases, and 8 bases had no gene match. Here the CDR3 DNA reads TGTGCCAGCAATCAAGGGGGACAGCACAATGAGCAGTTCTTC. Translation: CASNQGGQHNEQFF.

The rearrangement links TRBV27 to TRBJ2-7; 9 nucleotides agree with TRBD2. Germline lookup yields CDR1 MNHEY and CDR2 SMNVEV (reference sequence). The CDR3 length is 14 residues. V lost 5 bases to trimming and J lost 2 bases; unmatched junction nucleotides: 4. The CDR3 region has the DNA TGTGCCAGCAGTAAGGGACTAGCCCCCTACGAGCAGTACTTC. Translated, it gives CASSKGLAPYEQYF.

A word on this clonotype: One end of the junction is discordant with germline, which a read error may explain. This chain uses TRBV29-1 with TRBJ2-6, with D perhaps TRBD1 (5 bases). Looked up from germline, CDR1 is SQVTM and CDR2 is ANQGSEA. The CDR3 runs 16 residues. The CDR3 region has the DNA TGCGGCGTCGAATTATTTACAGTTACTGGGGCCAACGCCCTGACTTTC. Protein product: CGVELFTVTGANALTF.